This T cell receptor (beta chain) was documented in a study of cytomegalovirus exposure and HLA in healthy donors. The V gene lost 0 bases and the J gene lost 4 bases, with 13 bases spanning the gap. CDR3 length: 16 amino acids. Germline lookup yields CDR1 LGHNA and CDR2 YSLEER. PCR used 60 Vbeta primers and 13 Jbeta primers. Some clones are missing from TCRdb's copy, which holds only in-frame ones; the method was immunoSEQ multiplex PCR. The sample comprises about 200,000 clones, roughly 80% of which are singletons, and 1.5% to 2% rests with the top ten. The clonotype comes from a woman between 18 and 29 years old in good health and CMV-seronegative. V usage is TRBV4-3 and J usage is TRBJ2-1; D is perhaps TRBD1 (6 bases). The material sequenced was PBMCs. The CDR3 sequence: CASSQDGEGTYNEQFF. The DNA for the CDR3 is TGCGCCAGCAGCCAAGACGGTGAAGGGACATACAATGAGCAGTTCTTC.